Sequencing of this T cell receptor (beta chain) was carried out in a study of blood T cell repertoires in COVID-19. The CDR3 covers 15 residues. V shed 1 base and J 3 bases; nucleotides not matched to a gene: 6. CDR1 is MDHEN and CDR2 is SYDVKM in the germline V gene. Generated by immunoSEQ multiplex PCR, the TCRdb table keeps only in-frame clones and is missing some. The sample records approximately 290,000 clones, 90% being singletons. Study members were between 18 and 89 years old and lived in 20 to 25 US regions. The study assigned cohorts using participant-reported clinical history. The gene calls are TRBV28 and TRBJ2-7, with 7 bases fitting TRBD1. Sequences were obtained from PBMCs or T cells enriched from blood (not recorded which). This clonotype was obtained from a woman in her late teens or twenties with acute COVID-19. Here the CDR3 DNA reads TGTGCCAGCAGTTTATCGGGACAGACCCTCTACGAGCAGTACTTC. Protein sequence: CASSLSGQTLYEQYF.